The subject of this entry is one T cell receptor (beta chain). This sample stems from a study of cytomegalovirus exposure and HLA in healthy donors. Vbeta (60) and Jbeta (13) primers were used in the PCR. Sequenced by immunoSEQ multiplex PCR; TCRdb stores in-frame clones only, minus some. The sample gives around 150,000 clones, around three quarters of which show up once; approximately 7.1% is in the top ten. Sequencing used PBMCs. The TCR comes from a man aged 35-49 years in good health and CMV-seropositive.

The CDR3 bases are TGTGCCAGCAGCTTAGAGGGCAGGGGGCGCCCCCTCCACTTT. As protein: CASSLEGRGRPLHF. The V gene is TRBV7-9, the J gene TRBJ1-6; 8 nucleotides match TRBD1. The V segment lost 1 base and the J segment 13 bases; nucleotides outside the gene matches: 6. The germline V gene encodes CDR1 SEHNR and CDR2 FQNEAQ (reference sequence). The CDR3 length is 14 residues.